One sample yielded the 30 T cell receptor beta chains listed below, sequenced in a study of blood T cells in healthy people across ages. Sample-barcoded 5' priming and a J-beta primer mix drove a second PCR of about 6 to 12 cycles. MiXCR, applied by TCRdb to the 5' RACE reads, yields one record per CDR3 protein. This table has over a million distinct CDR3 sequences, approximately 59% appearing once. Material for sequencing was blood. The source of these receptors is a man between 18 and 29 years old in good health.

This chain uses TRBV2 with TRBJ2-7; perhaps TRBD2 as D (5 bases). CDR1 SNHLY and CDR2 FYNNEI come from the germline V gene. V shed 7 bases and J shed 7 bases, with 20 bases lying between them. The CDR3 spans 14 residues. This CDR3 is CASTKGLSTVEQYF. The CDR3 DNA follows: TGTGCCAGCACGAAAGGACTGTCTACTGTGGAGCAGTACTTC.

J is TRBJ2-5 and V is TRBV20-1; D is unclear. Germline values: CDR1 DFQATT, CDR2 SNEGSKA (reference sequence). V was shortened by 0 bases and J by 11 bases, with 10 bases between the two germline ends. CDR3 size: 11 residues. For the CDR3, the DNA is TGCAGTGCTAGAGAGAGCCCTCGGCAGTACTTC. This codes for CSARESPRQYF.

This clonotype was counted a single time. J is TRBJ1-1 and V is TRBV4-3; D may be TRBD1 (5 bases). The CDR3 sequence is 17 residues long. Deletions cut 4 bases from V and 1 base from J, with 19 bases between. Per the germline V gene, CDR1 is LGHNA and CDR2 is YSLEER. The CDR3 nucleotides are TGCGCCAGCAGCCCATCAGTGGGGGGGACCCAGAACACTGAAGCTTTCTTT. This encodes CASSPSVGGTQNTEAFF.

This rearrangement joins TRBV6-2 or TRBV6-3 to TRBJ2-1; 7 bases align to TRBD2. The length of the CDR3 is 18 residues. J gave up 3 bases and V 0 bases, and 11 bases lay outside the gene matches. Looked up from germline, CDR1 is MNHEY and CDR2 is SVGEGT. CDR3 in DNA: TGTGCCAGCAGTTACTCGAGTGGGAGGCTAGCGGTCTACAATGAGCAGTTCTTC. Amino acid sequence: CASSYSSGRLAVYNEQFF.

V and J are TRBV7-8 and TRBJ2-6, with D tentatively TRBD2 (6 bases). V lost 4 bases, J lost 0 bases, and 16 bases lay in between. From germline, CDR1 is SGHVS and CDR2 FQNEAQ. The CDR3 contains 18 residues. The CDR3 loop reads CASSSGLQTFSGANVLTF. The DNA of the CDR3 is TGTGCCAGCAGCTCGGGACTCCAGACGTTCTCTGGGGCCAACGTCCTGACTTTC.

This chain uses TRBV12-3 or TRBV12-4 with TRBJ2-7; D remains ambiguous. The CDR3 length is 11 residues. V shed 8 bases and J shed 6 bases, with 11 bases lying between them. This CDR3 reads CASGFGPEQYF. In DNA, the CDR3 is TGTGCCAGCGGCTTCGGGCCCGAGCAGTACTTC.

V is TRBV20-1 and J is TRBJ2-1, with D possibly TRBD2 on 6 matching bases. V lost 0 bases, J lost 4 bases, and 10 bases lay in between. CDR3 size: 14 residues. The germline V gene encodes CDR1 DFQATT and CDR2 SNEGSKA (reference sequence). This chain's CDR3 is CSAREAGEYNEQFF. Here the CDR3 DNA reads TGCAGTGCTAGAGAAGCGGGTGAATACAATGAGCAGTTCTTC.

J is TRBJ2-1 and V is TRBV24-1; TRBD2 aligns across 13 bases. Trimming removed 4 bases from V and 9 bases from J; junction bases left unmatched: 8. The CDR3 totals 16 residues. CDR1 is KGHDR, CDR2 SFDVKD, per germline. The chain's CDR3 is CATSDRTSGRYGEQFF. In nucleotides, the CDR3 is TGTGCCACCAGTGACCGGACTAGCGGGAGATACGGTGAGCAGTTCTTC.

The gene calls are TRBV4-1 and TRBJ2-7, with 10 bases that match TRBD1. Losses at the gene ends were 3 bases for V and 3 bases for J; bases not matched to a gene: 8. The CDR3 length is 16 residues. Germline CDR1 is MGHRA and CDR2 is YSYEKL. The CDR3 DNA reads TGCGCCAGCAGCCACCTTCCGGGACAGGGGATCTACGAGCAGTACTTC. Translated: CASSHLPGQGIYEQYF.

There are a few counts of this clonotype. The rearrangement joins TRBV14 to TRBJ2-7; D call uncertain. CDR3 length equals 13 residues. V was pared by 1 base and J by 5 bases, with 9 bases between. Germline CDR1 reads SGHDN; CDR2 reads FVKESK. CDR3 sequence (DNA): TGTGCCAGCAGCCAAGGGTACTCAAACGAGCAGTACTTC. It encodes CASSQGYSNEQYF. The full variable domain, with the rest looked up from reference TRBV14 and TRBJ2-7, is EAGVTQFPSHSVIEKGQTVTLRCDPISGHDNLYWYRRVMGKEIKFLLHFVKESKQDESGMPNNRFLAERTGGTYSTLKVQPAELEDSGVYFCASSQGYSNEQYFGPGTRLTVT.

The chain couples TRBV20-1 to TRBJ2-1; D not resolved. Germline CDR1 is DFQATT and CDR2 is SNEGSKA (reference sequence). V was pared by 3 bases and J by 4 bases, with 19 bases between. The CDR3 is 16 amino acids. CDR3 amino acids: CSASLNGPTPYNEQFF. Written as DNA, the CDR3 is TGCAGTGCTAGCTTGAATGGACCGACCCCTTACAATGAGCAGTTCTTC.

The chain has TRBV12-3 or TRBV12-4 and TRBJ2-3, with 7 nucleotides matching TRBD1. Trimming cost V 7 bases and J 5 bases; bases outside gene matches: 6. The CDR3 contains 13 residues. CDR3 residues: CASTDRAGDTQYF. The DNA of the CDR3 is TGTGCCAGCACCGACAGGGCGGGAGATACGCAGTATTTT.

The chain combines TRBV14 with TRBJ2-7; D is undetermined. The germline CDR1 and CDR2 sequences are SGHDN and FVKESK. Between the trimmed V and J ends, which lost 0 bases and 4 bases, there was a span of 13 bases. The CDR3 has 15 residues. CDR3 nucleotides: TGTGCCAGCAGCCAAGAACCCAGAGCCAATTACGAGCAGTACTTC. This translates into CASSQEPRANYEQYF.

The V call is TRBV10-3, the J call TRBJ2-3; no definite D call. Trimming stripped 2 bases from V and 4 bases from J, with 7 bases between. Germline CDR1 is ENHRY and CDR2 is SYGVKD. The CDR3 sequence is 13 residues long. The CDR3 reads CAISEGSADTQYF. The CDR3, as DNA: TGTGCCATCAGTGAGGGCTCAGCAGATACGCAGTATTTT.

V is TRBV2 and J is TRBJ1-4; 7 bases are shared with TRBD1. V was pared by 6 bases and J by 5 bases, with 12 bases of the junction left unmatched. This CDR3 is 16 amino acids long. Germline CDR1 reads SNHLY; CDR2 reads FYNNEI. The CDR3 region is CASSAIPDRANEKLFF. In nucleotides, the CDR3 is TGTGCCAGCAGCGCTATACCTGACAGGGCCAATGAAAAACTGTTTTTT.

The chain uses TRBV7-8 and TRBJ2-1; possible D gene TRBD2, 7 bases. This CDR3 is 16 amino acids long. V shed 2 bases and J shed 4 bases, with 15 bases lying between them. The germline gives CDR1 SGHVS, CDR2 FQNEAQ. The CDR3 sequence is CASSLTGGYGYNEQFF. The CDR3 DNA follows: TGTGCCAGCAGCTTAACGGGGGGCTACGGGTACAATGAGCAGTTCTTC.

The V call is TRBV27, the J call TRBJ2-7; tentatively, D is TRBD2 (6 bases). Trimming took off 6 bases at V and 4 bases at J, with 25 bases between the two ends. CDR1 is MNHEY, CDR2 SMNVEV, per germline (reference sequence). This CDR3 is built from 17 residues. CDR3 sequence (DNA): TGTGCCAGCAGCTTAGGATCAGCTAGGGGCGGGATGTACGAGCAGTACTTC. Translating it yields CASSLGSARGGMYEQYF.

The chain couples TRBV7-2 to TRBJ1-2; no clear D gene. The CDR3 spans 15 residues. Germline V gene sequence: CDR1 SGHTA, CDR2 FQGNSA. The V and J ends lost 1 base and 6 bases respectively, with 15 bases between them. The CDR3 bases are TGTGCCAGCAGCTTAGATGTCAGTTCCCCCGATGGCTACACCTTC. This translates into CASSLDVSSPDGYTF.

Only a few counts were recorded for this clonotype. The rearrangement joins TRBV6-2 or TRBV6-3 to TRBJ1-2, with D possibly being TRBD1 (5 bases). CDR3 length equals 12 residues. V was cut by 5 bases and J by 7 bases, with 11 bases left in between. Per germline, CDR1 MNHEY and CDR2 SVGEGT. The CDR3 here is CASSVGTGGYTF. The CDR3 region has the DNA TGTGCCAGCAGTGTTGGGACCGGTGGCTACACCTTC.

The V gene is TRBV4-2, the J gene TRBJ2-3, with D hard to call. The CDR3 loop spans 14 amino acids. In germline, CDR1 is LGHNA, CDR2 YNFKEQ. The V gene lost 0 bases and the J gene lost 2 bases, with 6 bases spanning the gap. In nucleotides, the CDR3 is TGTGCCAGCAGCCAAGATCTCGACACAGATACGCAGTATTTT. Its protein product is CASSQDLDTDTQYF.

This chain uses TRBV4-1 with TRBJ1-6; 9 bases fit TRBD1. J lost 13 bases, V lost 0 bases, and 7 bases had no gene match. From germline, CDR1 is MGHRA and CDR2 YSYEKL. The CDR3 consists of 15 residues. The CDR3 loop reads CASSQDSTGGLPLHF. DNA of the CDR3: TGCGCCAGCAGCCAAGATTCGACAGGGGGTTTGCCCCTCCACTTT.

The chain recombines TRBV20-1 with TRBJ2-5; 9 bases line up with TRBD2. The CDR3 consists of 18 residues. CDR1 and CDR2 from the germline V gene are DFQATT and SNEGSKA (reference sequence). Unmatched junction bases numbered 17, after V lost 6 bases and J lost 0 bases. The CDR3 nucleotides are TGCAGTGCCCCCACCCCCAAAGCGGGAGGACTTTACCAAGAGACCCAGTACTTC. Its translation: CSAPTPKAGGLYQETQYF.

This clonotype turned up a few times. CDR3 protein: CASSFSRNGYEQYF. The CDR3 region has the DNA TGTGCCAGCAGTTTTTCAAGGAACGGCTACGAGCAGTACTTC. V usage is TRBV28 and J usage is TRBJ2-7; D gene uncertain. This CDR3 spans 14 amino acids. The V gene's germline CDR1 is MDHEN and CDR2 SYDVKM. V lost 3 bases, J lost 3 bases, and 12 bases lay in between.

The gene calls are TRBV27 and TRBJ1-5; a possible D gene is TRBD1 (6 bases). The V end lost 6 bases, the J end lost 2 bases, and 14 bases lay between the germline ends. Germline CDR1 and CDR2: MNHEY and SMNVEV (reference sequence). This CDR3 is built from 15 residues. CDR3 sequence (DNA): TGTGCCAGCAGGGGAGGACAGCGGGGCAATCAGCCCCAGCATTTT. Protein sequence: CASRGGQRGNQPQHF.

The chain's CDR3 is CASSQRREYGYTF. The CDR3 bases are TGTGCCAGCAGCCAAAGGCGAGAGTATGGCTACACCTTC. The V gene is TRBV3-1, the J gene TRBJ1-2; D is ambiguous. In germline, CDR1 is LGHDT, CDR2 YNNKEL (reference sequence). The CDR3 contains 13 residues. V shed 2 bases and J shed 5 bases, with 9 bases lying between them.

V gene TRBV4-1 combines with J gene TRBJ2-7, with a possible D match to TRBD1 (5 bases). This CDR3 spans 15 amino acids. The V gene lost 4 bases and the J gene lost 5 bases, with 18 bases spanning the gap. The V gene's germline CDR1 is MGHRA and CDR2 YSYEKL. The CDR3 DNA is TGCGCCAGCAGCCCCAGGGCAGGGAACACCAACGAGCAGTACTTC. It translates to CASSPRAGNTNEQYF.

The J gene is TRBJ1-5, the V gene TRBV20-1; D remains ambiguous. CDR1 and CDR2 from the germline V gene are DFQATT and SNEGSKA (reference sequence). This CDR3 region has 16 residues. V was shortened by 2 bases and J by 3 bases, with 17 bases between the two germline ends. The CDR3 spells CSARPRGRENNQPQHF. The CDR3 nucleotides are TGCAGTGCTAGACCCCGGGGAAGGGAGAACAATCAGCCCCAGCATTTT.

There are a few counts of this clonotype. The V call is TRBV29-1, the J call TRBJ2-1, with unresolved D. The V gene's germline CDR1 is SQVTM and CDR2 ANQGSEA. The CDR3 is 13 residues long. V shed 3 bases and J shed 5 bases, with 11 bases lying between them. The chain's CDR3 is CSVDSPLHNEQFF. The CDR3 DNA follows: TGCAGCGTTGACTCCCCTCTCCACAATGAGCAGTTCTTC.

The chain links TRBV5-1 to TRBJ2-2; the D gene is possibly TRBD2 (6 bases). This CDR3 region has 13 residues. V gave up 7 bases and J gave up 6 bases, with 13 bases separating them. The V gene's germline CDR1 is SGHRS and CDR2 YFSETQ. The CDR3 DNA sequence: TGCGCCAGCCAACTTAGCGGACCCGGGGAGCTGTTTTTT. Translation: CASQLSGPGELFF.

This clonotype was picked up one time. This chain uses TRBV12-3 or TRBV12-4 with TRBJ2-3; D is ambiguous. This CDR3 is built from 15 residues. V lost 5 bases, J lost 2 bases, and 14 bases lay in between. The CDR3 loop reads CASSPSGDYTDTQYF. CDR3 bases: TGTGCCAGCAGTCCCTCAGGAGATTACACAGATACGCAGTATTTT.